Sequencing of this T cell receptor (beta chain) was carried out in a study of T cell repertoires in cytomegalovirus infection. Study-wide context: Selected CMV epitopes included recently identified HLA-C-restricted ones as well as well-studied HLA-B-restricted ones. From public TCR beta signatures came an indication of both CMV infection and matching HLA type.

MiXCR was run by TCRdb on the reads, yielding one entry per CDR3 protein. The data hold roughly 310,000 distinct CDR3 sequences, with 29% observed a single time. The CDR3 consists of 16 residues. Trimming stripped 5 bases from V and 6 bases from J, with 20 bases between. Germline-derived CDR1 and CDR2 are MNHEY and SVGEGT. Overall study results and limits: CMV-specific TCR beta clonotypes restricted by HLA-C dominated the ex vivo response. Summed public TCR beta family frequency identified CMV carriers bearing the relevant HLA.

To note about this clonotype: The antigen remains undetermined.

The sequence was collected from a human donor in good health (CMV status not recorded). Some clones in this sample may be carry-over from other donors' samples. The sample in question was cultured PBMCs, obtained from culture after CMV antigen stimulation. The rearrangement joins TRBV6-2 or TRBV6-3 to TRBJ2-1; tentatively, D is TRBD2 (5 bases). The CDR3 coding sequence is TGTGCCAGCAGTCCCCGAGGGCTAGCCCTTTTCAATGAGCAGTTCTTC. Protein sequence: CASSPRGLALFNEQFF.